Listed here are 29 T cell receptor beta chains from one sample, sequenced in a study of T cell changes during pregnancy in multiple sclerosis. Some clones are missing from TCRdb's copy, which holds only in-frame ones; the method was immunoSEQ multiplex PCR. The sample carries about 93,000 clones, 91% recorded once. Sequenced material: peripheral blood, taken before pregnancy. The receptors were gathered from a female donor with multiple sclerosis, enrolled in a pregnancy study.

The rearrangement uses TRBV6-1 and TRBJ1-2; 10 nucleotides align to TRBD1. The V gene end was trimmed by 3 bases and the J gene end by 4 bases; junction bases not matched to a gene: 5. Germline values: CDR1 MNHNS, CDR2 SASEGT. This CDR3 is 15 amino acids long. In nucleotides, the CDR3 is TGTGCCAGCAGTGACGGGACAGGGGACGCCTATGGCTACACCTTC. Its translation: CASSDGTGDAYGYTF.

The J gene is TRBJ2-7, the V gene TRBV9, with 10 bases fitting TRBD1. Germline V gene data show CDR1 as SGDLS and CDR2 as YYNGEE. This CDR3 has 15 amino acids. V gave up 3 bases and J gave up 4 bases; unmatched junction bases: 7. This CDR3 reads CASSATGTGVYEQYF. The CDR3 DNA reads as TGTGCCAGCAGCGCAACCGGGACAGGGGTGTACGAGCAGTACTTC. The whole variable domain, filled in from reference TRBV9 and TRBJ2-7, reads DSGVTQTPKHLITATGQRVTLRCSPRSGDLSVYWYQQSLDQGLQFLIQYYNGEERAKGNILERFSAQQFPDLHSELNLSSLELGDSALYFCASSATGTGVYEQYFGPGTRLTVT.

The chain has TRBV7-9 and TRBJ1-2; D is possibly TRBD1 (6 bases). Trimming pared 0 bases from V and 3 bases from J, leaving 8 bases between. The CDR3 length is 14 residues. Germline V gene data show CDR1 as SEHNR and CDR2 as FQNEAQ (reference sequence). The CDR3 sequence: CASSLAGGDYGYTF. In DNA form, the CDR3 reads TGTGCCAGCAGCTTAGCAGGGGGGGACTATGGCTACACCTTC.

J is TRBJ1-5 and V is TRBV6-1, with 10 bases matching TRBD1. The CDR3 totals 15 residues. V trimming: 6 bases; J trimming: 1 base; junction bases outside the gene matches: 3. Germline V gene lookup returns CDR1 MNHNS and CDR2 SASEGT. The CDR3: CASRDRGMSNQPQHF. DNA for the CDR3: TGTGCCAGCAGGGACAGGGGGATGAGCAATCAGCCCCAGCATTTT.

The chain uses TRBV5-5 and TRBJ1-5; perhaps TRBD1 as D (5 bases). Germline V lookup: CDR1 SGHKS, CDR2 YYEKEE (reference sequence). V gave up 0 bases and J gave up 3 bases, with 13 bases separating them. The CDR3 is 16 residues long. CDR3 nucleotides: TGTGCCAGCAGCTTGGCCGCGGCCAGGGTCAATCAGCCCCAGCATTTT. Amino acid sequence: CASSLAAARVNQPQHF. Supplemented by reference TRBV5-5 and TRBJ1-5, the full variable domain reads DAGVTQSPTHLIKTRGQQVTLRCSPISGHKSVSWYQQVLGQGPQFIFQYYEKEERGRGNFPDRFSARQFPNYSSELNVNALLLGDSALYLCASSLAAARVNQPQHFGDGTRLSIL.

CDR3 sequence reads: CASSSGLASISGANVLTF. CDR3 nucleotide sequence: TGCGCCAGCAGCTCAGGACTAGCTAGTATATCTGGGGCCAACGTCCTGACTTTC. The chain uses TRBV5-1 and TRBJ2-6, with TRBD2 matching 8 bases. CDR1 is SGHRS, CDR2 YFSETQ, per germline. V shed 3 bases and J 1 base; nucleotides not matched to a gene: 9. This CDR3 contains 18 residues.

This sequence joins TRBV27 and TRBJ2-7; 7 positions match TRBD2. Germline CDR1 and CDR2: MNHEY and SMNVEV (reference sequence). V was clipped by 6 bases and J by 2 bases; unmatched bases: 1. The CDR3 runs to 12 residues. The CDR3 loop reads CASRGGTYEQYF. CDR3 DNA: TGTGCCAGCAGGGGGGGGACCTACGAGCAGTACTTC.

A single count supports this clone. V is TRBV7-9 and J is TRBJ1-5, with TRBD1 matching over 7 bases. The length of the CDR3 is 13 residues. Germline V gives CDR1 SEHNR, CDR2 FQNEAQ (reference sequence). With 5 bases clipped from V and 4 bases from J, the junction kept 2 bases outside the gene matches. For the CDR3, the DNA is TGTGCCAGCAGCGGGGACAGAAATCAGCCCCAGCATTTT. Translating gives CASSGDRNQPQHF.

V usage is TRBV10-3 and J usage is TRBJ1-1, with D possibly matching TRBD1 (5 bases). Per the germline V gene, CDR1 is ENHRY and CDR2 is SYGVKD. Deletions cut 10 bases from V and 3 bases from J, with 9 bases between. The CDR3 runs to 11 residues. The CDR3 loop reads CATTQDTEAFF. CDR3 nucleotides: TGTGCCACTACACAGGACACTGAAGCTTTCTTT.

This clone was picked up one time. The V and J genes are TRBV28 and TRBJ1-5, with D maybe TRBD1 (6 bases). The V end lost 7 bases, the J end lost 6 bases, and 16 bases lay between the germline ends. Germline V gene lookup returns CDR1 MDHEN and CDR2 SYDVKM. The CDR3 sequence is 14 residues long. The CDR3: CASIGGGGTQPQHF. CDR3 DNA sequence: TGTGCCAGCATCGGTGGGGGGGGCACTCAGCCCCAGCATTTT. Filled out from reference TRBV28 and TRBJ1-5, the complete variable domain reads DVKVTQSSRYLVKRTGEKVFLECVQDMDHENMFWYRQDPGLGLRLIYFSYDVKMKEKGDIPEGYSVSREKKERFSLILESASTNQTSMYLCASIGGGGTQPQHFGDGTRLSIL.

The rearrangement joins TRBV27 to TRBJ1-1, with D maybe TRBD1 (5 bases). V was trimmed by 3 bases and J by 0 bases, leaving 8 bases between them. The CDR3 has 14 residues. Germline-derived CDR1 and CDR2 are MNHEY and SMNVEV (reference sequence). In DNA form, the CDR3 reads TGTGCCAGCAGTTTCGGACACTTGAACACTGAAGCTTTCTTT. It is translated as CASSFGHLNTEAFF.

The rearrangement uses TRBV6-5 and TRBJ2-7; 8 nucleotides agree with TRBD2. The CDR3 is 16 amino acids. Germline CDR1 is MNHEY and CDR2 is SVGAGI. V dropped 2 bases and J dropped 5; count of bases not matched to a gene: 11. The DNA of the CDR3 is TGTGCCAGCAGTTACCCGGGGGGGGTCATTTGCCACGAGCAGTACTTC. Translation gives CASSYPGGVICHEQYF.

The rearrangement links TRBV2 to TRBJ1-4; no firm D call. Germline V gives CDR1 SNHLY, CDR2 FYNNEI. Trimming took 5 bases from V and 4 from J, leaving 8 bases between them. The CDR3 sequence is 13 residues long. The DNA of the CDR3 is TGTGCCAGCAGTTTGGGCCTTAATGAAAAACTGTTTTTT. This gives the protein CASSLGLNEKLFF. Full variable domain (remainder filled in from reference TRBV2 and TRBJ1-4): EPEVTQTPSHQVTQMGQEVILRCVPISNHLYFYWYRQILGQKVEFLVSFYNNEISEKSEIFDDQFSVERPDGSNFTLKIRSTKLEDSAMYFCASSLGLNEKLFFGSGTQLSVL.

The gene calls are TRBV27 and TRBJ2-2; TRBD2 matches 7 bases. Per germline, CDR1 MNHEY and CDR2 SMNVEV (reference sequence). There are 16 residues in the CDR3. J was trimmed by 9 bases and V by 6 bases; bases with no gene match: 16. As DNA, the CDR3 is TGTGCCAGCAGCCCTAGAGGCGGGAGTGCGGGCCGGGAGCTGTTTTTT. Translating gives CASSPRGGSAGRELFF.

This clone showed up just a few times. The chain combines TRBV30 with TRBJ1-5; 10 bases are a match to TRBD1. After removal of 7 bases from V and 1 base from J, the junction contained 10 bases not matched to a gene. CDR1 GTSNPN and CDR2 SVGIG come from the germline V gene (reference sequence). The CDR3 sequence is 16 residues long. The CDR3 DNA reads TGTGCCTACCAGGGACAGGGGAGAGGAAGCAATCAGCCCCAGCATTTT. Translating it yields CAYQGQGRGSNQPQHF.

The genes are TRBV7-2 and TRBJ1-2, with D unresolved. With 5 bases removed from V and 6 bases from J, the gap between germline ends came to 13 bases. From germline, CDR1 is SGHTA and CDR2 FQGNSA. The CDR3 extends over 13 amino acids. CDR3 nucleotides: TGTGCCAGCAGCAAACCTTCACAGAATGGCTACACCTTC. As protein: CASSKPSQNGYTF.

The DNA of the CDR3 is TGTGCCAGCAGTGCGGGACAGTTGAACACTGAAGCTTTCTTT. Its protein is CASSAGQLNTEAFF. This sequence joins TRBV6-1 and TRBJ1-1; 7 bases are a match to TRBD1. V trimming: 4 bases; J trimming: 0 bases; junction bases outside the gene matches: 2. Germline V gene data show CDR1 as MNHNS and CDR2 as SASEGT. This CDR3 has 14 residues.

The rearrangement joins TRBV6-6 to TRBJ2-5; 7 bases fit TRBD1. The CDR3 is 16 amino acids. CDR1 is MNHNY and CDR2 is SVGAGI in the germline V gene (reference sequence). V lost 6 bases to trimming and J lost 0 bases; unmatched junction nucleotides: 10. In nucleotides, the CDR3 is TGTGCCAGCAGACCGGCCTCGACAGGGCACCAAGAGACCCAGTACTTC. Translated: CASRPASTGHQETQYF.

The chain carries TRBV2 and TRBJ2-2; D is ambiguous. V dropped 4 bases and J dropped 7 bases, with 19 bases sitting between them. The germline V gene encodes CDR1 SNHLY and CDR2 FYNNEI. The CDR3 extends over 16 amino acids. Here the CDR3 DNA reads TGTGCCAGCAGTGTGAGTCGTGCGGAGACGGGCGGGGAGCTGTTTTTT. This sequence encodes CASSVSRAETGGELFF.

The genes are TRBV4-1 and TRBJ1-2; TRBD1 might be the D (5 bases). CDR3 size: 13 residues. CDR1 is MGHRA and CDR2 is YSYEKL in the germline V gene. Trimming stripped 6 bases from V and 7 bases from J, with 15 bases between. The CDR3, as DNA: TGCGCCAGCAGTATGGGGATTCAGGGTGGCTACACCTTC. Translated, it gives CASSMGIQGGYTF.

The V call is TRBV7-9, the J call TRBJ1-6, with D possibly TRBD1 on 5 matching bases. This CDR3 has 14 amino acids. Between the trimmed V and J ends, which lost 4 bases and 7 bases, there was a span of 11 bases. CDR1 is SEHNR and CDR2 is FQNEAQ in the germline V gene (reference sequence). The CDR3, as DNA: TGTGCCAGCAGCTGGGGCAGCCTCAATTCACCCCTCCACTTT. Amino acid sequence: CASSWGSLNSPLHF. Full variable domain (rest looked up from reference TRBV7-9 and TRBJ1-6): DTGVSQNPRHKITKRGQNVTFRCDPISEHNRLYWYRQTLGQGPEFLTYFQNEAQLEKSRLLSDRFSAERPKGSFSTLEIQRTEQGDSAMYLCASSWGSLNSPLHFGNGTRLTVT.

V usage is TRBV18 and J usage is TRBJ2-7; 8 nucleotides line up with TRBD1. V gave up 3 bases and J gave up 4 bases; unmatched junction bases: 8. Germline CDR1 KGHSH, CDR2 LQKENI. CDR3 size: 15 residues. CDR3 sequence (DNA): TGTGCCAGCTCACCTAGACAGGGGTCAGCGTACGAGCAGTACTTC. It codes for CASSPRQGSAYEQYF.

V usage is TRBV27 and J usage is TRBJ1-3; TRBD1 agrees at 7 bases. The ends lost 6 bases at V and 2 bases at J; junction bases unmatched: 4. This CDR3 comprises 14 residues. The germline gives CDR1 MNHEY, CDR2 SMNVEV (reference sequence). The DNA of the CDR3 is TGTGCCAGCAGCTTGACAGGGCCTGGAAACACCATATATTTT. Its translation: CASSLTGPGNTIYF.

The chain joins TRBV18 to TRBJ1-3; possible D gene TRBD1, 5 bases. Per the germline V gene, CDR1 is KGHSH and CDR2 is LQKENI. The CDR3 spans 17 residues. V lost 5 bases and J lost 4, with 21 bases in between. This chain's CDR3 is CASSSFDSLKLGNTIYF. CDR3 bases: TGTGCCAGCTCATCCTTTGACAGTCTAAAACTCGGAAACACCATATATTTT.

The rearrangement links TRBV10-2 to TRBJ2-7; TRBD2 matches 10 bases. The length of the CDR3 is 14 residues. The germline V gene encodes CDR1 WSHSY and CDR2 SAAADI. V trimming: 5 bases; J trimming: 5 bases; junction bases outside the gene matches: 6. Written as DNA, the CDR3 is TGCGCCAGCAGTCCTAGCGGGAGTATTCACGAGCAGTACTTC. This translates into CASSPSGSIHEQYF.

The V call is TRBV7-9, the J call TRBJ1-4; D is unresolved. The CDR3 length is 12 residues. Trimming left V 5 bases short and J 10 bases short, with 11 bases between. Germline V gene sequence: CDR1 SEHNR, CDR2 FQNEAQ (reference sequence). Here the CDR3 reads CASSPSNGKLFF. In nucleotides, the CDR3 is TGTGCCAGCAGCCCTTCAAACGGAAAACTGTTTTTT.

The chain combines TRBV27 with TRBJ2-3, with a tentative D call TRBD2 (5 bases). Looked up from germline, CDR1 is MNHEY and CDR2 is SMNVEV (reference sequence). The ends were cut back, 2 bases at V and 0 bases at J, with 9 bases in the middle. The CDR3 is 15 residues long. The CDR3 DNA reads as TGTGCCAGCAGTTTAGGGCGGGCGAGCACAGATACGCAGTATTTT. It specifies CASSLGRASTDTQYF.

The chain carries TRBV7-6 and TRBJ2-7; 11 bases agree with TRBD2. Germline V lookup: CDR1 SGHVS, CDR2 FNYEAQ. Trimming at V came to 5 bases and at J to 0 bases, leaving 9 bases not matched to a gene. The CDR3 consists of 17 residues. CDR3 in amino acids: CASSATSGTIYSYEQYF. Here the CDR3 DNA reads TGTGCCAGCAGCGCGACTAGCGGGACGATCTACTCCTACGAGCAGTACTTC. The complete variable domain, with remaining parts taken from reference TRBV7-6 and TRBJ2-7, reads GAGVSQSPRYKVTKRGQDVALRCDPISGHVSLYWYRQALGQGPEFLTYFNYEAQQDKSGLPNDRFSAERPEGSISTLTIQRTEQRDSAMYRCASSATSGTIYSYEQYFGPGTRLTVT.

The chain is built from TRBV18 and TRBJ1-2; D unresolved. Germline V lookup: CDR1 KGHSH, CDR2 LQKENI. Trimming shortened V by 0 bases and J by 0 bases, and 14 bases separated the two germline ends. This CDR3 comprises 17 residues. This CDR3 is CASSPPVLTLANYGYTF. CDR3 coding DNA: TGTGCCAGCTCACCACCGGTCCTCACCCTAGCTAACTATGGCTACACCTTC.